These 3 T cell receptor beta chains originate from one sample sequenced in a study of blood T cell repertoires in COVID-19. The repertoire was sequenced with immunoSEQ multiplex PCR; TCRdb's copy has only in-frame clones and lacks some. The table shows tens of thousands of clones, with roughly 89% occurring only once. Sequenced sample: peripheral blood. The receptors originated from a woman over 75 with active or convalescent COVID-19.

The gene calls are TRBV18 and TRBJ2-3, with 10 bases matching TRBD1. With 3 bases clipped from V and 2 bases from J, the junction kept 2 bases outside the gene matches. Germline values: CDR1 KGHSH, CDR2 LQKENI. CDR3 size: 15 residues. In DNA form, the CDR3 reads TGTGCCAGCTCACCCGACAGGGGGCCCACAGATACGCAGTATTTT. Translated: CASSPDRGPTDTQYF.

The chain links TRBV28 to TRBJ2-7; D is possibly TRBD2 (6 bases). V lost 6 bases and J 4 bases, leaving 10 bases between the germline ends. CDR3 length: 12 residues. Germline CDR1 reads MDHEN; CDR2 reads SYDVKM. The CDR3 nucleotides read TGTGCCAGCAGCTTGGGGACTTACGAGCAGTACTTC. Translation: CASSLGTYEQYF.

This clone was detected once. The chain carries TRBV5-4 and TRBJ2-7, with TRBD1 identical over 10 bases. V dropped 4 bases and J dropped 7; count of bases not matched to a gene: 8. This CDR3 spans 14 amino acids. Germline-derived CDR1 and CDR2 are SGHNT and YYREEE (reference sequence). CDR3 in amino acids: CASSPRQGAREQYF. The CDR3 DNA sequence: TGTGCCAGCAGCCCGCGACAGGGGGCTAGGGAGCAGTACTTC.